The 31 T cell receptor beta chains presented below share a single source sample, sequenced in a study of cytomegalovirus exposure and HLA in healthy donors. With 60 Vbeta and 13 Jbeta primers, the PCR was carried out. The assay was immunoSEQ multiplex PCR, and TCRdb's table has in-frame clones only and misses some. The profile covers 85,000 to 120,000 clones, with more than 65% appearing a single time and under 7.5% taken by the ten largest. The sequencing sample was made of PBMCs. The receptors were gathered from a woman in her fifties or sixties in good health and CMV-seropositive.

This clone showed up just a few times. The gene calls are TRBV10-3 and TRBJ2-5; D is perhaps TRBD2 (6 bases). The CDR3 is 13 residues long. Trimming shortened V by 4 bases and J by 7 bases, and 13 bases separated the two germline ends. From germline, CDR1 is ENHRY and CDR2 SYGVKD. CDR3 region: CAISGTTGGTQYF. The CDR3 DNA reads TGTGCCATCAGTGGGACTACCGGAGGGACCCAGTACTTC.

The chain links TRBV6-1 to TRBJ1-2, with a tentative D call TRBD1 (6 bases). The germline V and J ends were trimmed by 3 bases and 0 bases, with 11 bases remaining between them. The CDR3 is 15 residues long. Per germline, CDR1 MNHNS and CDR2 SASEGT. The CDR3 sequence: CASSDLTGTNYGYTF. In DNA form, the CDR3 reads TGTGCCAGCAGTGATTTAACAGGGACTAACTATGGCTACACCTTC.

As DNA, the CDR3 is TGTGCCAGCAGCGCTCGACAGGGGGCCGGCACTGAAGCTTTCTTT. Residues: CASSARQGAGTEAFF. The genes are TRBV9 and TRBJ1-1; 10 bases match TRBD1. This CDR3 has 15 amino acids. The V segment lost 3 bases and the J segment 4 bases; nucleotides outside the gene matches: 6. Germline V gives CDR1 SGDLS, CDR2 YYNGEE.

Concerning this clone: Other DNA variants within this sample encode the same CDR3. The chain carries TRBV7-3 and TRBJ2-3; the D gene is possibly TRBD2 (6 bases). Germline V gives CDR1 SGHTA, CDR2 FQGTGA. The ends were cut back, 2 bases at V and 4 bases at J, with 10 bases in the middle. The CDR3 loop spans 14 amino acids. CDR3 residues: CASSLLAGSDTQYF. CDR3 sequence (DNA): TGTGCCAGCAGCTTATTGGCGGGATCAGATACGCAGTATTTT.

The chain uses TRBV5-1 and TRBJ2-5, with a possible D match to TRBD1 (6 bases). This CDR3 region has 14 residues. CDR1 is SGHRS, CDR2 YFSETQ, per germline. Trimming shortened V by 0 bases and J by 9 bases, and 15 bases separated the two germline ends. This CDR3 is CASSLAGQARAQYF. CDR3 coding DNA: TGCGCCAGCAGCTTGGCGGGACAAGCCCGGGCCCAGTACTTC.

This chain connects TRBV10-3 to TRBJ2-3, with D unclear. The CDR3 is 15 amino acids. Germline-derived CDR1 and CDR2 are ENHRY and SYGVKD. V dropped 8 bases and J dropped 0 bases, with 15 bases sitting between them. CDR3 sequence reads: CAIGVISTSTDTQYF. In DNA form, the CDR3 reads TGTGCCATCGGTGTGATATCCACTAGCACAGATACGCAGTATTTT.

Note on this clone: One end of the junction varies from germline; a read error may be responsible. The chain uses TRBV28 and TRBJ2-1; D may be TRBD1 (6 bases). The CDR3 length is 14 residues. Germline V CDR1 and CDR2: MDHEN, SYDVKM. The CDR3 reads CASRLRLSGTGTIF. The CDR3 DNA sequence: TGTGCCAGCAGACTACGCCTCTCCGGGACCGGGACAATCTTC.

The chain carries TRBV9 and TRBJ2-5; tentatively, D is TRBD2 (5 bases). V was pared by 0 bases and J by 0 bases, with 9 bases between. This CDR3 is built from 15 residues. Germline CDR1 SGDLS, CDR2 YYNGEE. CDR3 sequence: CASSVGGAYQETQYF. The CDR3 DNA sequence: TGTGCCAGCAGCGTAGGGGGAGCGTACCAAGAGACCCAGTACTTC.

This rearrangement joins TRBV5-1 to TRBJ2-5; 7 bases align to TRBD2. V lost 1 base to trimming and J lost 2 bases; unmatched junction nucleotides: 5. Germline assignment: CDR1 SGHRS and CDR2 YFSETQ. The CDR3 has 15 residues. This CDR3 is CASSLWGGNQETQYF. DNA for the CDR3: TGCGCCAGCAGCTTGTGGGGGGGGAATCAAGAGACCCAGTACTTC.

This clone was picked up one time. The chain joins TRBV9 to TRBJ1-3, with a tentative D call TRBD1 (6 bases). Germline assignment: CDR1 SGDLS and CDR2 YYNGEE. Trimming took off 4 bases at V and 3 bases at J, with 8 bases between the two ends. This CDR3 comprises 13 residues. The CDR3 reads CASSQDSGNTIYF. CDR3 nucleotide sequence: TGTGCCAGCAGCCAGGACAGTGGAAACACCATATATTTT.

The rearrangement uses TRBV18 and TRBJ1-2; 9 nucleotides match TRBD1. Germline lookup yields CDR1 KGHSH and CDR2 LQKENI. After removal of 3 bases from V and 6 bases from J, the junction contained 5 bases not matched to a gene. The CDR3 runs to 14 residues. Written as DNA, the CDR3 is TGTGCCAGCTCACCCGTGGACAGGGGTCATGGCTACACCTTC. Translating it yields CASSPVDRGHGYTF.

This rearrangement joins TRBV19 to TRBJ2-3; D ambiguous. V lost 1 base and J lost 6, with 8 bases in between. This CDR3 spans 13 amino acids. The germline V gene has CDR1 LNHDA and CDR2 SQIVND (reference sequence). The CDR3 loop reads CASSIGWADTQYF. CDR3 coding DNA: TGTGCCAGTAGTATAGGGTGGGCGGATACGCAGTATTTT.

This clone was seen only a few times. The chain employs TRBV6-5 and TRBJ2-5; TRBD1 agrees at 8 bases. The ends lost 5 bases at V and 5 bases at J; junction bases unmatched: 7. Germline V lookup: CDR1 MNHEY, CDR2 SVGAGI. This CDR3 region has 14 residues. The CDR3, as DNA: TGTGCCAGCAGTCTGGACAGGGTCCAGGAGACCCAGTACTTC. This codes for CASSLDRVQETQYF.

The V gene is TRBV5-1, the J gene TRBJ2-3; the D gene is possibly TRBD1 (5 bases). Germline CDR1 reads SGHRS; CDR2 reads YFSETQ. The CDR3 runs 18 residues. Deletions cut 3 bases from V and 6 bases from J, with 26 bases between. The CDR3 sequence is CASSSHHGAGKGPDTQYF. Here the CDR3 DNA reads TGCGCCAGCAGCTCCCACCATGGGGCAGGAAAAGGGCCTGATACGCAGTATTTT.

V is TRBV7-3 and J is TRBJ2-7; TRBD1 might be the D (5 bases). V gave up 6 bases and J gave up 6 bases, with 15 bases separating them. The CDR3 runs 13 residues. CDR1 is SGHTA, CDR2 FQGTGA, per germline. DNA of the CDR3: TGTGCCAGCAGTTCCCTCGGGCAGGGCGAGCAGTACTTC. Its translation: CASSSLGQGEQYF.

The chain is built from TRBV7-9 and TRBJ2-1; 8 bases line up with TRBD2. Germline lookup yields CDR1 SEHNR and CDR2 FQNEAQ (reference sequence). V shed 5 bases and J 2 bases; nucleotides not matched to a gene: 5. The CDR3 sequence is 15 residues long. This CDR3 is CASSTGGQTYNEQFF. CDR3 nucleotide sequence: TGTGCCAGCAGCACGGGGGGGCAAACCTACAATGAGCAGTTCTTC. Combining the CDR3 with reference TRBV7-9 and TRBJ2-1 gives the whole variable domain DTGVSQNPRHKITKRGQNVTFRCDPISEHNRLYWYRQTLGQGPEFLTYFQNEAQLEKSRLLSDRFSAERPKGSFSTLEIQRTEQGDSAMYLCASSTGGQTYNEQFFGPGTRLTVL.

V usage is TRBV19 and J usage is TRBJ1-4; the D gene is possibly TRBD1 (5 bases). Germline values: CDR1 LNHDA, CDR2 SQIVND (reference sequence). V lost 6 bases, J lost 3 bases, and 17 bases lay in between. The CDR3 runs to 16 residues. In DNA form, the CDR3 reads TGTGCCAGTAGGCCCCGGGGGAAGCCACCTAATGAAAAACTGTTTTTT. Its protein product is CASRPRGKPPNEKLFF.

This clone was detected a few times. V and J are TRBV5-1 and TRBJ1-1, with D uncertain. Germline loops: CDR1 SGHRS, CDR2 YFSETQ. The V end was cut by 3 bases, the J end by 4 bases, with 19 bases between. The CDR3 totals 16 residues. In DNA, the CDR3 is TGCGCCAGCAGCTCCGCGGCGACCAAACTTAGCACTGAAGCTTTCTTT. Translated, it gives CASSSAATKLSTEAFF.

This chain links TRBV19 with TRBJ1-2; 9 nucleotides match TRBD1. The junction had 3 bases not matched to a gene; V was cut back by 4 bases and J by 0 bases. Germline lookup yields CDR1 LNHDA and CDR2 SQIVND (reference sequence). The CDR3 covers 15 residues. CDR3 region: CASSTWDRANYGYTF. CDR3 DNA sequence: TGTGCCAGTAGTACCTGGGACAGGGCTAACTATGGCTACACCTTC.

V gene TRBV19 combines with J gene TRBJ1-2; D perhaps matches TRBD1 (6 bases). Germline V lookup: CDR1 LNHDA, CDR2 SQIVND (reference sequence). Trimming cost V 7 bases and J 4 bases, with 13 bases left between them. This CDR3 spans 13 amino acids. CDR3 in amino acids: CASTTRGGYGYTF. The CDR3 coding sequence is TGTGCCAGTACGACGAGGGGGGGCTATGGCTACACCTTC. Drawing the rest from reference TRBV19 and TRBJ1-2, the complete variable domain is DGGITQSPKYLFRKEGQNVTLSCEQNLNHDAMYWYRQDPGQGLRLIYYSQIVNDFQKGDIAEGYSVSREKKESFPLTVTSAQKNPTAFYLCASTTRGGYGYTFGSGTRLTVV.

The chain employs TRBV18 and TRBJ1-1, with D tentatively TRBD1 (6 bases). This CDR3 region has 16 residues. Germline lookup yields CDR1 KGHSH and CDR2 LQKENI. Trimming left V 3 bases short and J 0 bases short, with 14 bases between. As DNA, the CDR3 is TGTGCCAGCTCACCCCGGGAGGCAGGGGTGAACACTGAAGCTTTCTTT. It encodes CASSPREAGVNTEAFF.

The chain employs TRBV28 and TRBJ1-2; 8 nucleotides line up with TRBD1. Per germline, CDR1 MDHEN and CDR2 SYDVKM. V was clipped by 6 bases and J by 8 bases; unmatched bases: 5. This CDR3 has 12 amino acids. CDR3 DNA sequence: TGTGCCAGCAGCCGGGGACAGGTGGGCTACACCTTC. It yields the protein CASSRGQVGYTF.

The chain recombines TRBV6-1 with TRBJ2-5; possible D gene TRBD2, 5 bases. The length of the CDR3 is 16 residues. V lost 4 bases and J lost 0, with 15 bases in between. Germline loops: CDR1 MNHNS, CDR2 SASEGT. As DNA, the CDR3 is TGTGCCAGCAGTGTCGACTTGCAGCGGAACCAAGAGACCCAGTACTTC. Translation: CASSVDLQRNQETQYF.

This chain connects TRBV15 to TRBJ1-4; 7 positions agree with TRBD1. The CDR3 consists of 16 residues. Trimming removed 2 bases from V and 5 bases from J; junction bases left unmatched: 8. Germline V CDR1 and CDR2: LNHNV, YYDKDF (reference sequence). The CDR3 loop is CATSRLGTASNEKLFF. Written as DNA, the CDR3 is TGTGCCACCAGCAGATTGGGGACAGCTTCGAATGAAAAACTGTTTTTT.

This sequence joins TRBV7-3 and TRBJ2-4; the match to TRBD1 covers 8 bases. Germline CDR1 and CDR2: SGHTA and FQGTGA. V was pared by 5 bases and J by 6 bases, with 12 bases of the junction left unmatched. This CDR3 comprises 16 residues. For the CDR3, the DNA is TGTGCCAGCAGCCCCTCAGACAGGGGACGGAGAAACATTCAGTACTTC. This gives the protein CASSPSDRGRRNIQYF.

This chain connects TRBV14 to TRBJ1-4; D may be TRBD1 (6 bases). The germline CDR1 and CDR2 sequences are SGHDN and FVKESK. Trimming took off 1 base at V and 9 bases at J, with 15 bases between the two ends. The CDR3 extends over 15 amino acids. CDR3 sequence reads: CASSQVQGSGKKLFF. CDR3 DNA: TGTGCCAGCAGCCAAGTGCAGGGGTCGGGCAAAAAACTGTTTTTT.

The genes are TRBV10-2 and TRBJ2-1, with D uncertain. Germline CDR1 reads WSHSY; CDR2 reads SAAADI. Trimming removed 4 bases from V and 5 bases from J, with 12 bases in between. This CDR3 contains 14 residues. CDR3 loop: CASSGLENDNEQFF. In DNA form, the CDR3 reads TGCGCCAGCAGTGGGCTAGAAAATGACAATGAGCAGTTCTTC.

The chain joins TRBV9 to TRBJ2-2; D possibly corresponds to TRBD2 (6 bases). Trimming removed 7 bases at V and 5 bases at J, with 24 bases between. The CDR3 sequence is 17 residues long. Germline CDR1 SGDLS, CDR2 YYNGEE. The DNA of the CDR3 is TGTGCCAGCCAACCATCCCGGGACTTAGTAGGGACCGGGGAGCTGTTTTTT. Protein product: CASQPSRDLVGTGELFF.

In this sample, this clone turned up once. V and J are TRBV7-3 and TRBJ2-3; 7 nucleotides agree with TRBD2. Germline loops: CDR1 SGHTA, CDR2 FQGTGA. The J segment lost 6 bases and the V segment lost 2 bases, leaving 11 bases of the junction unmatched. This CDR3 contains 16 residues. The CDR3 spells CASSLGHRLAADTQYF. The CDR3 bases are TGTGCCAGCAGCTTAGGGCACAGACTAGCAGCCGATACGCAGTATTTT.

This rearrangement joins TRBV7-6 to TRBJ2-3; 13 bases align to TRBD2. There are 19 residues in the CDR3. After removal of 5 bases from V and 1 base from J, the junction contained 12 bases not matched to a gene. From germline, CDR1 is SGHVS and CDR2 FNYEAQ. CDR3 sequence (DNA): TGTGCCAGCAGCGTTCAGGGACTAGCGGGGTATAAGGGCACAGATACGCAGTATTTT. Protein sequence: CASSVQGLAGYKGTDTQYF.

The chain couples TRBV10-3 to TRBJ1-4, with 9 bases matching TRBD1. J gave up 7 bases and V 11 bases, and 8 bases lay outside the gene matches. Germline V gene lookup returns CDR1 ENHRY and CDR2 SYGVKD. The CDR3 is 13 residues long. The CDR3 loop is CASGGTGLEKLFF. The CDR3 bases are TGTGCCTCGGGGGGGACAGGGCTTGAAAAACTGTTTTTT.